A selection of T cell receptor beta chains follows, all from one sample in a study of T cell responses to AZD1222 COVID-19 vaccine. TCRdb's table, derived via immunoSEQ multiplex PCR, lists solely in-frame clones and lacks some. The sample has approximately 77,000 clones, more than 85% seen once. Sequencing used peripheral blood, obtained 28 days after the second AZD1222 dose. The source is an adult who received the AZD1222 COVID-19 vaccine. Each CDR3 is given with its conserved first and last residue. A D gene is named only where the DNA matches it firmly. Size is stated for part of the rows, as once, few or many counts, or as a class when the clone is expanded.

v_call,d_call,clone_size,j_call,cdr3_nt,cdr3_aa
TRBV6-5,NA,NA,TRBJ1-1,TGTGCCAGCGGGGGCGGAGACACTGAAGCTTTCTTT,CASGGGDTEAFF
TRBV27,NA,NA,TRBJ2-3,TGTGCCAGCAACCCCCTAGCAGCAAGCACAGATACGCAGTATTTT,CASNPLAASTDTQYF
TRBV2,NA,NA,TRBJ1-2,TGTGCCAGCAGGATAGGGGTGTCGCAGGAGGTCGGGGGCTACACCTTC,CASRIGVSQEVGGYTF
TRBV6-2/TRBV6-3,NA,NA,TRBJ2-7,TGTGCCAGCAGTTACCCAACTACTGAAAACCGATTCTACGAGCAGTACTTC,CASSYPTTENRFYEQYF
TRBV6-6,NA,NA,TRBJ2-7,TGTGCCAGCAGTCCTCGGACCTTGGACGAGCAGTACTTC,CASSPRTLDEQYF
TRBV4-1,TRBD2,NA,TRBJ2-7,TGCGCCAGCAGCCAAGAAAGCGGGAGTTTCTACGAGCAGTACTTC,CASSQESGSFYEQYF
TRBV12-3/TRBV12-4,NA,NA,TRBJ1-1,TGTGCCAGCAGTTCGAAAGGAGGGTCTGAAGCTTTCTTT,CASSSKGGSEAFF
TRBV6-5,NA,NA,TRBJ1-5,TGTGCCAGCAGTTACTCGAGTAGGTCCCCCCAGCATTTT,CASSYSSRSPQHF
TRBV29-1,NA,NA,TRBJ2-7,TGCAGCGTTGAGACCAGCGACTACGAGCAGTACTTC,CSVETSDYEQYF
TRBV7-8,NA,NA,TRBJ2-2,TGTGCCAGCGTCCTCCATCCAGGTGTGTCCGGGGAGCTGTTTTTT,CASVLHPGVSGELFF
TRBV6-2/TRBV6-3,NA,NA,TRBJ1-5,TGTGCCAGCAGTTACGAACAACAGGGCGGAGGACGCAATCAGCCCCAGCATTTT,CASSYEQQGGGRNQPQHF
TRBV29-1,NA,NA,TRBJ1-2,TGCAGCGTCTGGACCGAGTGGGGGAATGGCTACACCTTC,CSVWTEWGNGYTF
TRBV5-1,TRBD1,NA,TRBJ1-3,TGCGCCAGCAGCTTTACAGGGGAATCTGGAAACACCATATATTTT,CASSFTGESGNTIYF
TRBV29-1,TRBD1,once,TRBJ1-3,TGCAGCGCCGGGACAGGGTCGTCTTCGGGAGGAAACACCATATATTTT,CSAGTGSSSGGNTIYF
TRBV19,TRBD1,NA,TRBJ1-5,TGTGCCAGTACCACCGTACAGGGGGGAAATCAGCCCCAGCATTTT,CASTTVQGGNQPQHF
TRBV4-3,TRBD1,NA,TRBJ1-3,TGCGCCAGCAGCCGGGACAGGGCAGGAGGGGCGGGAAACACCATATATTTT,CASSRDRAGGAGNTIYF
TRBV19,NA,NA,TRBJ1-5,TGTGCCAGTAGTATTGGGACTAATCAGCCCCAGCATTTT,CASSIGTNQPQHF
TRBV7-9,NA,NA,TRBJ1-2,TGTGCCAGCAGCAGGTACAGGGATAGCTATGGCTACACCTTC,CASSRYRDSYGYTF
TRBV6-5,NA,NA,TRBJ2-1,TGTGCCAGCAGTTACTCCATCGACAGCTCCTACAATGAGCAGTTCTTC,CASSYSIDSSYNEQFF
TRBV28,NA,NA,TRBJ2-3,TGTGCCAGCAGTCGACAGGTCCTGGTGACAGATACGCAGTATTTT,CASSRQVLVTDTQYF
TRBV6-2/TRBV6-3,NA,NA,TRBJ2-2,TGTGCCAGCAGTTACCCGGGACCTGCAACCGGGGAGCTGTTTTTT,CASSYPGPATGELFF
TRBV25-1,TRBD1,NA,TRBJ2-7,TGTGCCAGCAGTGAGACAACCGGGGGACAGGGCTACGAGCAGTACTTC,CASSETTGGQGYEQYF
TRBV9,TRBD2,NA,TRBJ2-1,TGTGCCAGCAGCGTAGGAGCGGGAGGGGGAAATGAGCAGTTCTTC,CASSVGAGGGNEQFF
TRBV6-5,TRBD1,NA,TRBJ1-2,TGTGCCAGCAGTTACCGAGGGGACAGGGTGGATGGCTACACCTTC,CASSYRGDRVDGYTF
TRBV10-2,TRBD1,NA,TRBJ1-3,TGCGCCAGCCGGGCAGGGGGCTCTGGAAACACCATATATTTT,CASRAGGSGNTIYF
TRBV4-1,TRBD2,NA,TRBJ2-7,TGCGCCAGCAGCCAAGATCAGGGTTTGGGACTAGCGTCCTACGAGCAGTACTTC,CASSQDQGLGLASYEQYF
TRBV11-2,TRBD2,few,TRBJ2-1,TGTGCCAGCAGCCAAAAAATAGCGGGAGCGTTAGGTGAGCAGTTCTTC,CASSQKIAGALGEQFF
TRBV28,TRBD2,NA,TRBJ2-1,TGTGCCAGCAGTTTAAACCTAGCGGGAGTATACAATGAGCAGTTCTTC,CASSLNLAGVYNEQFF
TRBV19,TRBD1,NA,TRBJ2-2,TGTGCCACTTCAGACCAGGGGGCGAACGGGGAGCTGTTTTTT,CATSDQGANGELFF
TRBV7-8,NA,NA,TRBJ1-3,TGTGCCAGCAGCGGGTGGCTTAGCTCTGGAAACACCATATATTTT,CASSGWLSSGNTIYF
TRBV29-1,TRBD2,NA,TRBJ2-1,TGCAGCGTTGAATTGGCTAGCGGGAGTTGGATCGAGCAGTTCTTC,CSVELASGSWIEQFF
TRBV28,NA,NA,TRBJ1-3,TGTGCCAGCAGTTCCGCGGTCGGGATCTCTGGAAACACCATATATTTT,CASSSAVGISGNTIYF
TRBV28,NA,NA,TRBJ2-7,TGTGCCAGCAGTTTATACCCCGGGAGCTTATACGAGCAGTACTTC,CASSLYPGSLYEQYF
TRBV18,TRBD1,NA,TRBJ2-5,TGTGCCAGCTCGCGGGGACAGGTCGGGGAGACCCAGTACTTC,CASSRGQVGETQYF
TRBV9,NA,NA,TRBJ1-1,TGTGCCAGCAGCGAAAGATACGCGAACACTGAAGCTTTCTTT,CASSERYANTEAFF
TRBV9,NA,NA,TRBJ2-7,TGTGCCAGCAGCTCCTCCGACTTAGGGAACGAGCAGTACTTC,CASSSSDLGNEQYF
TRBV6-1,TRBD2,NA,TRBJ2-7,TGTGCCAGCAGTGAGAGCGGGATGGAGGGGGAGCAGTACTTC,CASSESGMEGEQYF
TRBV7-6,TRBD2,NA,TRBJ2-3,TGTGCCAGCAGCTTAGTGGGAGGCAGCGGGAGGGGTCCAATCCAGTATTTT,CASSLVGGSGRGPIQYF
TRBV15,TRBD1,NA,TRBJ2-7,TGTGCCACCAGCAGAGATCCGATTGTGGCAGGGGGTACCTACGAGCAGTACTTC,CATSRDPIVAGGTYEQYF
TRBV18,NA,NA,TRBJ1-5,TGTGCCAGCTCACCTGGGGAAGATAGCAATCAGCCCCAGCATTTT,CASSPGEDSNQPQHF
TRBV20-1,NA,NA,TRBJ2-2,TGCAGTGCCAGGAAAGTCGGGGAGCTGTTTTTT,CSARKVGELFF
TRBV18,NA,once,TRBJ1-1,TGTGCCAGCTCACCCCTACAGGAGAACACTGAAGCTTTCTTT,CASSPLQENTEAFF
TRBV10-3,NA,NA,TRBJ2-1,TGTGCCATCAGTGACAGGGATGAGCAGTTCTTC,CAISDRDEQFF
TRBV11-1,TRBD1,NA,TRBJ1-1,TGTGCCACCAAGCAAGGGGGCGGGTACACTGAAGCTTTCTTT,CATKQGGGYTEAFF
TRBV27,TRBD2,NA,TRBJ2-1,TGTGCCAGCAGACTAGCGGGAACTTACAATGAGCAGTTCTTC,CASRLAGTYNEQFF
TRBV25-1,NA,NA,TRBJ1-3,TGTGCCAGCAGTCCACTCTCTGGAAACACCATATATTTT,CASSPLSGNTIYF
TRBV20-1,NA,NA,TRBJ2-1,TGCAGTGCTAATAGAGACAATGAGCAGTTCTTC,CSANRDNEQFF
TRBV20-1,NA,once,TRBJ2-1,TGCAGTGCTAGGGACTACCATGAGCAGTTCTTC,CSARDYHEQFF
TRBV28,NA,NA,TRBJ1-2,TGTGCCAGCAGTTACATTAGGGCCAGGGATGGCTACACCTTC,CASSYIRARDGYTF
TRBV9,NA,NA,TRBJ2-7,TGTGCCAGCAGCGTAGATCTCGGCTCCTACGAGCAGTACTTC,CASSVDLGSYEQYF
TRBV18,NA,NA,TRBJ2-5,TGTGCCAGCTCACCAAATCGGAACCAAGAGACCCAGTACTTC,CASSPNRNQETQYF
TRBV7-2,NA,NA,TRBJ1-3,TGTGCCAGCAGCTTGGGGTGGGCCAGCTCTGGAAACACCATATATTTT,CASSLGWASSGNTIYF
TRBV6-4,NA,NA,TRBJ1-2,TGTGCCAGCAGTGACACCTCCTGGGGATATGGCTACACCTTC,CASSDTSWGYGYTF
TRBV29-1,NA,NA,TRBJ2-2,TGCAGCTCGATGGACAGTGCCAAGGGCACCGGGGAGCTGTTTTTT,CSSMDSAKGTGELFF
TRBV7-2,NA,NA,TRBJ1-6,TGTGCCAGCAGCTGGGGGGAGAGATCCAGCTCCTATAATTCACCCCTCCACTTT,CASSWGERSSSYNSPLHF
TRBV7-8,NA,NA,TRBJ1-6,TGTGCCAGCAGCTTGAGTCCAAATTCACCCCTCCACTTT,CASSLSPNSPLHF
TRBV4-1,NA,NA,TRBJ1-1,TGCGCCAGCAGCCAAGATTCTCCCAGGGGCACTGAAGCTTTCTTT,CASSQDSPRGTEAFF
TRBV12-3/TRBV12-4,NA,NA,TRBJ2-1,TGTGCCAGCAGTTTATCCTCCTGGGAGCAGTTCTTC,CASSLSSWEQFF
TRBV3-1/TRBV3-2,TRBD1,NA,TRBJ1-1,TGTGCCAGCAGCCTTACGGACAGGACGGCTTTCTTT,CASSLTDRTAFF
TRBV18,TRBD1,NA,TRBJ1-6,TGTGCCAGCTCACCAAACACAGGGGATTCACCCCTCCACTTT,CASSPNTGDSPLHF